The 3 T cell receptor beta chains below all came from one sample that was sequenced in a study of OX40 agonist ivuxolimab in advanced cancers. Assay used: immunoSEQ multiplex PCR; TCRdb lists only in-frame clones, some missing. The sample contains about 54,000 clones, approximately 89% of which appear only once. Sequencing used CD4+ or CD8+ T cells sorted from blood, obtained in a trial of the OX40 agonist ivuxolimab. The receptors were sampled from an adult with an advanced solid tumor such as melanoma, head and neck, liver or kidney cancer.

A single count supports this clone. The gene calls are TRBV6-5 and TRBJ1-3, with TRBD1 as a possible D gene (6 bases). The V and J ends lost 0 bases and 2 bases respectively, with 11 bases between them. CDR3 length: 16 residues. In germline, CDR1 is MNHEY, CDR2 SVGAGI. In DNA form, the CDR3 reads TGTGCCAGCAGTTACTCGGGGGCAGGCACTGGAAACACCATATATTTT. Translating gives CASSYSGAGTGNTIYF.

The CDR3 loop is CASSSPGQGFSGYTF. DNA for the CDR3: TGTGCCAGCAGTTCACCGGGACAGGGATTCAGTGGCTACACCTTC. The genes are TRBV28 and TRBJ1-2, with 9 positions matching TRBD1. J was trimmed by 7 bases and V by 4 bases; bases with no gene match: 10. Germline values: CDR1 MDHEN, CDR2 SYDVKM. The CDR3 sequence is 15 residues long.

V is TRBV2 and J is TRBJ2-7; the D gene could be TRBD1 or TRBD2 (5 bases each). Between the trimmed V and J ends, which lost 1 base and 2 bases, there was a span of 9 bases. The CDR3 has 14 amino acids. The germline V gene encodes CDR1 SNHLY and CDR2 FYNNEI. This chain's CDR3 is CASSEDLGPYEQYF. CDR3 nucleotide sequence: TGTGCCAGCAGTGAAGACCTGGGACCCTACGAGCAGTACTTC. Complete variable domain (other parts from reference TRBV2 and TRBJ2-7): EPEVTQTPSHQVTQMGQEVILRCVPISNHLYFYWYRQILGQKVEFLVSFYNNEISEKSEIFDDQFSVERPDGSNFTLKIRSTKLEDSAMYFCASSEDLGPYEQYFGPGTRLTVT.